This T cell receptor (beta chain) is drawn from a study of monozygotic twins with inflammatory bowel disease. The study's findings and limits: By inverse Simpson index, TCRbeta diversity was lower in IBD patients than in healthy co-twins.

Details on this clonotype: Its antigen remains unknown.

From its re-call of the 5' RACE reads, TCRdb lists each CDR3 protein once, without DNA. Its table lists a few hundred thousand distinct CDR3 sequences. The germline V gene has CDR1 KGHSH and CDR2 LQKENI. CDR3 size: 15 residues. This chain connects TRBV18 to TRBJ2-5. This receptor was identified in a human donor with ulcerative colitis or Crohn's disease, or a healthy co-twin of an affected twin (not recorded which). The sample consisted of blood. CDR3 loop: CASSPRDTLQETQYF.